This TCR beta chain derives from a study of response to subunit inactivated influenza vaccine. Study-level points and caveats: Authors proposed each seasonal influenza vaccination draws in few new T cells.

With V trimmed by 6 bases and J by 6 bases, 10 bases remained unmatched. Germline CDR1 reads MNHEY; CDR2 reads SVGEGT. The CDR3 is 14 residues long. The table lists this clonotype with a few counts. What it binds is unknown. Via MiXCR, TCRdb re-called the RT-PCR reads, giving one row per CDR3 protein. There are roughly 700,000 distinct CDR3 sequences in the sample; roughly 14% occur only once, and roughly 6.4% lies in the top ten. This sample comprised PBMCs from blood, obtained approximately 15 days before vaccination. V gene TRBV6-2 or TRBV6-3 combines with J gene TRBJ1-1; TRBD1 agrees at 7 bases. The clonotype was recovered from a man aged 45-65 years who received an inactivated influenza vaccine. The CDR3 region has the DNA TGTGCCAGCAGATCCAGGGGGTCCGGGGCTGAAGCTTTCTTT. Its protein product is CASRSRGSGAEAFF.